The present entry profiles one T cell receptor (beta chain) with its context. This sample is part of a study of T cells after yellow fever vaccination. The CDR3 runs to 13 residues. CDR1 and CDR2 from the germline V gene are SGHRS and YFSETQ. The trim removed 5 bases at V and 8 bases at J, leaving 6 bases unmatched. From the 5' RACE reads, TCRdb called clonotypes with MiXCR, one entry per CDR3 protein. The data show about 350,000 distinct CDR3 sequences, roughly 4.3% seen once. The V and J genes are TRBV5-1 and TRBJ2-1; 8 bases agree with TRBD2. The source material was PBMCs, sampled 5 days after the yellow fever booster vaccination. This sequence was found in a young man who received the YFV17D yellow fever vaccine. Here the CDR3 DNA reads TGCGCCAGCAGTCGGGGGGGGGACCATGAGCAGTTCTTC. This encodes CASSRGGDHEQFF.